This T cell receptor beta chain was identified in a study of T cells after yellow fever vaccination. Across the study: Markers CD3, CD45RA, CCR7 and CD95 served to sort the EM, EMRA, CM and Tscm memory subsets. Low-cell-number fractions underwent preparation using SMART-Seq v4 Ultra Low Input. Notes on the study in general: Post-booster repertoires contained most primary-vaccination clones again (96% CD4, about 88% CD8).

TCRdb fed the 5' RACE reads into MiXCR, producing one record per CDR3 protein. Of under 15,000 distinct CDR3 sequences listed, under 7.5% are singletons. The table lists this clonotype with many counts. V lost 5 bases, J lost 5 bases, and 9 bases lay in between. This CDR3 is built from 12 residues. Germline V CDR1 and CDR2: SGHTA, FQGNSA. Here the sequenced sample was PBMCs, either bulk or a sorted T-cell subset (CD4+, CD8+, memory, or dextramer-sorted; not recorded which), taken on the day of the yellow fever booster vaccination. This sequence joins TRBV7-2 and TRBJ2-5; D uncertain. This receptor was identified in a man aged 18 to 29 who received the YFV17D yellow fever vaccine. This CDR3 is CASSTVGETQYF. CDR3 DNA: TGTGCCAGCAGCACGGTGGGGGAGACCCAGTACTTC. The variable domain in full, completed from reference TRBV7-2 and TRBJ2-5, reads GAGVSQSPSNKVTEKGKDVELRCDPISGHTALYWYRQSLGQGLEFLIYFQGNSAPDKSGLPSDRFSAERTGGSVSTLTIQRTQQEDSAVYLCASSTVGETQYFGPGTRLLVL.